This T cell receptor beta chain derives from a study of blood T cell repertoires in COVID-19. Study-wide context: Acute and convalescent COVID-19 specimens originated in the United States, Italy and Spain. T cells, B-cell-depleted T cells, or PBMCs supplied cDNA or gDNA.

One Seattle source followed patients from active infection through their disease course. This clone was seen only a few times. The J segment lost 3 bases and the V segment lost 0 bases, leaving 5 bases of the junction unmatched. There are 17 residues in the CDR3. The germline CDR1 and CDR2 sequences are LGHNT and FRNRAP. Authors' processing steps: Reference gene primer amplification gave nucleated cell count estimates. Sequencing was performed with immunoSEQ multiplex PCR; in TCRdb, only in-frame clones are kept and a portion is missing. V and J calls and clone size come straight from that table; D and trimming were deduced from the DNA. This sample has roughly 60,000 clones, with 55% to 80% found just once.

The receptor was derived from a woman aged 70-85 years with COVID-19, enrolled during active disease. The sequenced sample was peripheral blood. This chain joins TRBV12-5 and TRBJ1-4; 9 bases align to TRBD1. CDR3 residues: CASGLVVRQGANEKLFF. The CDR3 DNA follows: TGTGCTAGTGGTTTGGTAGTGCGACAGGGGGCTAATGAAAAACTGTTTTTT.